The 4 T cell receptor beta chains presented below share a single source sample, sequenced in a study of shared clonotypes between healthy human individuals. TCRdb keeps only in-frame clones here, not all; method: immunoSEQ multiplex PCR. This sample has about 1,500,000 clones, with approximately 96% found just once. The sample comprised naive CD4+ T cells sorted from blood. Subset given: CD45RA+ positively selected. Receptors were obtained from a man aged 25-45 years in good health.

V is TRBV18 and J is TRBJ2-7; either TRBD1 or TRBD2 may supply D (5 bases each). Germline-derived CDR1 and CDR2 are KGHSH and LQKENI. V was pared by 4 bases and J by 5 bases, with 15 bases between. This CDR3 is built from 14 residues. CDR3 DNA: TGTGCCAGCTCACGGGACGGATTTTGGGACGAGCAGTACTTC. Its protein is CASSRDGFWDEQYF.

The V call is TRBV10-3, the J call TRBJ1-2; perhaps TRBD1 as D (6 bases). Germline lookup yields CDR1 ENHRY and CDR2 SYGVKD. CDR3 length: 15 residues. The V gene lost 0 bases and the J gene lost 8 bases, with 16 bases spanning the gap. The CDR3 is CAISESGAGSRGYTF. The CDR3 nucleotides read TGTGCCATCAGTGAGTCGGGGGCAGGGTCGAGAGGCTACACCTTC.

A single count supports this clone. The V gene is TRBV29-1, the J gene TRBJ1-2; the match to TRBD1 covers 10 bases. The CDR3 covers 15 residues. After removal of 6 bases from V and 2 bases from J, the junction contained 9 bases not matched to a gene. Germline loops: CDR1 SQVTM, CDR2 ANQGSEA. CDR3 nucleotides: TGCAGCGTCCCGAGGTCGGGACAGGGGAACTATGGCTACACCTTC. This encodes CSVPRSGQGNYGYTF.

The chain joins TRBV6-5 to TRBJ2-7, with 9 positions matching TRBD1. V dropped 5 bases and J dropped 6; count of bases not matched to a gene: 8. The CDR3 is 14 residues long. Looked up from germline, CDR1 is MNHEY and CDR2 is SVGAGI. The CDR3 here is CASSHPPGQGEQYF. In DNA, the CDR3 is TGTGCCAGCAGTCACCCCCCGGGACAGGGCGAGCAGTACTTC.